A selection of T cell receptor beta chains follows, all from one sample in a study of metastatic and nonmetastatic thyroid tumors. TCRdb called clones again from the PCR reads with MiXCR. The data hold over 9,000 clones, with roughly 12% observed a single time. The material sequenced was blood. The receptor source for this set is a female donor with papillary thyroid cancer or a benign thyroid nodule (not recorded which). Some clones in this sample may be carry-over from other donors' samples. Each CDR3 is given with its conserved first and last residue. The D gene is left open where the match is weak. Clone size appears in some rows only: once, few, many, or a class for an expanded clone.

CDR3 protein,CDR3 DNA,D gene,CDR3 length,J gene,V gene,clone size
CASTTKGLAIHF,TGTGCCAGCACCACGAAGGGACTAGCGATACACTTC,TRBD2,12,TRBJ2-7,TRBV12-3/TRBV12-4,medium-sized
CASSLRSVGDTEAFF,TGTGCCAGCAGCTTACGTTCTGTAGGGGACACTGAAGCTTTCTTT,-,15,TRBJ1-1,TRBV7-9,many
CASSLEATREGNEQFF,TGCGCCAGCAGCTTGGAGGCTACTAGAGAGGGCAATGAGCAGTTCTTC,-,16,TRBJ2-1,TRBV5-1,many
CSASYQRAGGYLFF,TGCAGTGCCTCTTACCAGAGGGCGGGAGGGTATCTGTTTTTT,TRBD2,14,TRBJ2-2,TRBV20-1,-
CASSQGGNTEAFF,TGTGCCAGCAGTCAAGGGGGCAACACTGAAGCTTTCTTT,TRBD1,13,TRBJ1-1,TRBV6-1,medium-sized
CASSKYGGDYGYTF,TGTGCCAGCAGCAAATACGGGGGGGACTATGGCTACACCTTC,-,14,TRBJ1-2,TRBV6-2/TRBV6-3,medium-sized
CASRDMRDGSYEQYF,TGTGCCAGCAGAGATATGCGGGACGGCTCCTACGAGCAGTACTTC,-,15,TRBJ2-7,TRBV6-1,medium-sized
CASSVVPIGQVRAWQFF,TGCGCCAGCAGCGTGGTTCCTATTGGACAGGTCCGAGCCTGGCAGTTTTTT,TRBD1,17,TRBJ1-4,TRBV5-1,many
CASSGPSGGAGETQYF,TGTGCCAGCAGCGGACCTAGCGGGGGGGCGGGAGAGACCCAGTACTTC,TRBD2,16,TRBJ2-5,TRBV9,many
CASSLIPRGEKLFF,TGTGCCAGCAGCTTGATCCCCCGTGGAGAAAAACTGTTTTTT,-,14,TRBJ1-4,TRBV5-5,many
CASSPGTNEKLFF,TGTGCCAGCAGCCCAGGCACTAATGAAAAACTGTTTTTT,-,13,TRBJ1-4,TRBV5-4,many
CAVQGNTGELFF,TGTGCTGTACAGGGGAACACCGGGGAGCTGTTTTTT,-,12,TRBJ2-2,TRBV27,medium-sized
CASSLQEVGEQFF,TGCGCCAGCAGCCTTCAGGAAGTGGGGGAGCAGTTCTTC,-,13,TRBJ2-1,TRBV4-1,medium-sized
CASSLGSDSNYEQYF,TGTGCCAGCAGCTTAGGGTCAGACAGTAACTACGAGCAGTACTTC,-,15,TRBJ2-7,TRBV7-6,medium-sized
CASSGLNDRQFF,TGTGCCTCCAGCGGGCTAAACGATCGGCAGTTCTTC,-,12,TRBJ2-1,TRBV6-1,medium-sized
CATGRGYNEQFF,TGTGCCACCGGTAGAGGGTACAATGAGCAGTTCTTC,-,12,TRBJ2-1,TRBV24-1,-
CASSLLINSGNTIYF,TGTGCCAGCAGCTTACTAATTAACTCTGGAAACACCATATATTTT,-,15,TRBJ1-3,TRBV13,many
CASSIGSGRRLFF,TGTGCCAGTAGTATCGGGTCAGGTCGAAGGCTGTTTTTT,-,13,TRBJ2-2,TRBV19,medium-sized
CASGSWTGSVNTEAFF,TGCGCCAGCGGCTCTTGGACAGGATCTGTGAACACTGAAGCTTTCTTT,TRBD1,16,TRBJ1-1,TRBV5-1,many
CAISEAGRGATDTQYF,TGTGCCATCAGTGAGGCGGGTAGGGGGGCCACAGATACGCAGTATTTT,-,16,TRBJ2-3,TRBV10-3,many
CASSYASGSYEQYF,TGTGCCAGCAGTTATGCTAGCGGATCCTACGAGCAGTACTTC,TRBD2,14,TRBJ2-7,TRBV12-3/TRBV12-4,medium-sized
CASSQRQGWGRARMKQFF,TGTGCCAGTAGCCAGAGACAGGGTTGGGGGAGGGCCAGGATGAAACAGTTCTTC,-,18,TRBJ2-1,TRBV19,many
CASSDPGGTGQFF,TGTGCCAGCAGCGACCCGGGGGGGACGGGGCAGTTCTTC,TRBD2,13,TRBJ2-1,TRBV6-1,many
CASSPSDEQFF,TGTGCCAGCAGCCCGAGCGATGAGCAGTTCTTC,-,11,TRBJ2-1,TRBV7-9,many
CASSLEGIGDQPQHF,TGTGCCAGCAGCTTAGAGGGTATCGGGGACCAGCCCCAGCATTTT,-,15,TRBJ1-5,TRBV7-9,many
CASSFRQGNEQYF,TGCGCCAGCAGCTTCCGACAGGGAAACGAGCAGTACTTC,TRBD1,13,TRBJ2-7,TRBV5-1,many
CASSPAYRERDYEQYF,TGTGCCAGCAGTCCCGCATACAGGGAGAGAGACTACGAGCAGTACTTC,-,16,TRBJ2-7,TRBV11-1,many
CASSYSPAGLAKNIQYF,TGTGCCAGCAGTTACTCACCCGCGGGGCTAGCCAAAAACATTCAGTACTTC,-,17,TRBJ2-4,TRBV6-6,many
CASSVGQSNTGELFF,TGTGCCAGCAGCGTCGGACAGTCGAACACCGGGGAGCTGTTTTTT,-,15,TRBJ2-2,TRBV9,many
CASSLLGHVSYEQYF,TGTGCCAGCAGCTTACTCGGACATGTCTCCTACGAGCAGTACTTC,-,15,TRBJ2-7,TRBV7-3,-
CASSSGHNQPQHF,TGTGCCAGCAGCTCAGGTCACAATCAGCCCCAGCATTTT,-,13,TRBJ1-5,TRBV28,medium-sized
CASSDGGFDEQFF,TGTGCCAGCAGTGACGGGGGGTTCGATGAGCAGTTCTTC,-,13,TRBJ2-1,TRBV6-4,many
CASSLAGWYEQYF,TGTGCCAGCAGCTTAGCGGGGTGGTACGAGCAGTACTTC,-,13,TRBJ2-7,TRBV11-2,many
CSAKMGGPYNEQFF,TGCAGTGCTAAAATGGGTGGTCCCTACAATGAGCAGTTCTTC,-,14,TRBJ2-1,TRBV20-1,many
CASSLSLFGARLYEQYF,TGTGCCAGCAGCTTGAGTTTGTTCGGGGCACGCCTCTACGAGCAGTACTTC,-,17,TRBJ2-7,TRBV11-2,medium-sized
CSAITRGNTGELFF,TGCAGTGCTATCACCCGCGGAAACACCGGGGAGCTGTTTTTT,-,14,TRBJ2-2,TRBV20-1,medium-sized
CASSLGQGRSTDTQYF,TGTGCCAGCAGTTTGGGACAGGGGAGGAGCACAGATACGCAGTATTTT,TRBD1,16,TRBJ2-3,TRBV12-3/TRBV12-4,medium-sized
CASSLGNSQETQYF,TGTGCCAGCAGCTTAGGGAACAGCCAAGAGACCCAGTACTTC,-,14,TRBJ2-5,TRBV11-3,many